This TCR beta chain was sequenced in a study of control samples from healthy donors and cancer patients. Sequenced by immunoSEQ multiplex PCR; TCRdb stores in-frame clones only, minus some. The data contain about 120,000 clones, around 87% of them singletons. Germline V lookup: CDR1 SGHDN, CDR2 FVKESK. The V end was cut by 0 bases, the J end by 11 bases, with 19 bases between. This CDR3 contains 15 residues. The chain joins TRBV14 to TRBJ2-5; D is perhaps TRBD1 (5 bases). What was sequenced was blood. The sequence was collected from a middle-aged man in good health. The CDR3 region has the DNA TGTGCCAGCAGCCAAGATCCCCCTCCCCGACAGAGACAGTACTTC. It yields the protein CASSQDPPPRQRQYF.